A single sample is the source of the 11 T cell receptor beta chains below, sequenced in a study of blood T cell repertoires in COVID-19. The method was immunoSEQ multiplex PCR; TCRdb's version includes in-frame clones alone and lacks a portion of them. The sample lists around 400,000 clones; about 90% were seen once. The sequenced material came from peripheral blood. Source of these receptors: a man aged 35 to 55 with acute or convalescent COVID-19.

The chain recombines TRBV5-1 with TRBJ2-3; 10 bases line up with TRBD1. CDR1 SGHRS and CDR2 YFSETQ come from the germline V gene. This CDR3 has 15 amino acids. Unmatched junction bases numbered 6, after V lost 4 bases and J lost 4 bases. CDR3 in DNA: TGCGCCAGCAGCCCCGGACAGGGGGGAGCAGATACGCAGTATTTT. Translated: CASSPGQGGADTQYF.

With respect to this clone: Its ends do not fully match the called genes, so a read error is possible. The sample has other DNA sequences that encode this CDR3 too. V gene TRBV7-7 combines with J gene TRBJ2-7, with a tentative D call TRBD2 (6 bases). From germline, CDR1 is SSHAT and CDR2 FNYEAQ (reference sequence). The CDR3 length is 13 residues. This chain's CDR3 is CASSPSGLPEQYF. CDR3 DNA: TGTGCTAGCAGCCCATCCGGACTACCCGAGCAGTACTTC.

V and J are TRBV5-5 and TRBJ1-5, with 7 bases that match TRBD1. Germline-derived CDR1 and CDR2 are SGHKS and YYEKEE (reference sequence). The CDR3 sequence is 14 residues long. After removal of 4 bases from V and 7 bases from J, the junction contained 8 bases not matched to a gene. CDR3 sequence (DNA): TGTGCCAGCAGCCCCGAGACAGGGAACCAGCCCCAGCATTTT. This codes for CASSPETGNQPQHF. Full variable domain (outside the CDR3, taken from reference TRBV5-5 and TRBJ1-5): DAGVTQSPTHLIKTRGQQVTLRCSPISGHKSVSWYQQVLGQGPQFIFQYYEKEERGRGNFPDRFSARQFPNYSSELNVNALLLGDSALYLCASSPETGNQPQHFGDGTRLSIL.

This clone was observed once. The chain is built from TRBV24-1 and TRBJ1-6, with 7 bases that match TRBD1. The CDR3 contains 15 residues. The germline V gene has CDR1 KGHDR and CDR2 SFDVKD. Trimming cost V 2 bases and J 7 bases; bases outside gene matches: 4. CDR3 in amino acids: CATSDSGTANSPLHF. DNA of the CDR3: TGTGCCACCAGTGATTCGGGGACAGCCAATTCACCCCTCCACTTT.

The CDR3 reads CASSIAVSYEQYF. Here the CDR3 DNA reads TGTGCCAGTAGTATCGCAGTATCCTACGAGCAGTACTTC. The chain is built from TRBV19 and TRBJ2-7; no clear D gene. The ends were cut back, 3 bases at V and 1 base at J, with 7 bases in the middle. This CDR3 has 13 residues. The germline gives CDR1 LNHDA, CDR2 SQIVND (reference sequence). Full variable domain (missing parts from reference TRBV19 and TRBJ2-7): DGGITQSPKYLFRKEGQNVTLSCEQNLNHDAMYWYRQDPGQGLRLIYYSQIVNDFQKGDIAEGYSVSREKKESFPLTVTSAQKNPTAFYLCASSIAVSYEQYFGPGTRLTVT.

J is TRBJ2-3 and V is TRBV6-5, with D perhaps TRBD1 (6 bases). Germline assignment: CDR1 MNHEY and CDR2 SVGAGI. Trimming took 5 bases from V and 1 from J, leaving 13 bases between them. CDR3 length: 15 residues. The CDR3: CASSPRTDGTDTQYF. The CDR3 DNA sequence: TGTGCCAGCAGTCCCCGGACAGACGGCACAGATACGCAGTATTTT.

The J gene is TRBJ1-1, the V gene TRBV28; no definite D call. The V gene's germline CDR1 is MDHEN and CDR2 SYDVKM. The CDR3 has 12 amino acids. V gave up 4 bases and J gave up 7 bases, with 10 bases separating them. CDR3 bases: TGTGCCAGCAGTTCCGGTATCCGTGAAGCTTTCTTT. Translation gives CASSSGIREAFF.

In this sample, this clone turned up once. V gene TRBV5-1 combines with J gene TRBJ2-7, with D perhaps TRBD2 (7 bases). CDR3 length: 15 residues. Germline lookup yields CDR1 SGHRS and CDR2 YFSETQ. Trimming shortened V by 0 bases and J by 2 bases, and 12 bases separated the two germline ends. The CDR3: CASSLGGGGAYEQYF. The CDR3 DNA sequence: TGCGCCAGCAGCTTGGGAGGCGGGGGCGCCTACGAGCAGTACTTC.

The chain links TRBV24-1 to TRBJ1-3; D is perhaps TRBD1 (5 bases). The CDR3 has 17 amino acids. Germline V gene data show CDR1 as KGHDR and CDR2 as SFDVKD. Trimming cost V 4 bases and J 1 base, with 16 bases left between them. CDR3 protein: CATSDPNQGASGNTIYF. The CDR3 region has the DNA TGTGCCACCAGTGACCCAAATCAGGGCGCTTCTGGAAACACCATATATTTT.

V usage is TRBV7-8 and J usage is TRBJ1-1; TRBD1 is a possible D gene (6 bases). Germline V gene sequence: CDR1 SGHVS, CDR2 FQNEAQ. The V end lost 1 base, the J end lost 5 bases, and 11 bases lay between the germline ends. This CDR3 has 14 residues. The CDR3 bases are TGTGCCAGCAGCTTAGTAGGGGGAGGGACTGAAGCTTTCTTT. It codes for CASSLVGGGTEAFF.

The chain joins TRBV27 to TRBJ2-4, with D hard to call. The CDR3 is 14 residues long. Trimming cost V 5 bases and J 3 bases, with 11 bases left between them. Germline V CDR1 and CDR2: MNHEY, SMNVEV (reference sequence). CDR3: CASSLSSVKNIQYF. The CDR3 region has the DNA TGTGCCAGCAGTCTGTCGTCCGTCAAAAACATTCAGTACTTC.